The entry below gives a single TCR beta chain sequence along with its context. What it binds is unknown. The V gene end was trimmed by 2 bases and the J gene end by 1 base; junction bases not matched to a gene: 3. The germline V gene has CDR1 LGHNA and CDR2 YNFKEQ. The CDR3 consists of 16 residues. Use of 60 Vbeta and 13 Jbeta primers characterized the PCR. TCRdb keeps only in-frame clones here, not all; method: immunoSEQ multiplex PCR. The sample's table shows roughly 77,000 clones. The source of the sample is a study of cytomegalovirus exposure and HLA in healthy donors. Study overall: The early release's HLA-typed donors yielded some 85 million unique TCRs. Study-wide points: A later analysis showed HLA-associated TCR beta chains outstripping equally common others in clonal expansion.

The V gene is TRBV4-2, the J gene TRBJ2-2; 8 bases are shared with TRBD1. This receptor was obtained from a man under 40 in good health and CMV-seronegative. The specimen sequenced was PBMCs. The CDR3, as DNA: TGTGCCAGCAGCCAACCCGACAGGGGGAACACCGGGGAGCTGTTTTTT. Protein product: CASSQPDRGNTGELFF.